The 16 T cell receptor beta chains listed next were all sequenced from one sample in a study of technical replicates of blood from a handful of donors. The data were produced by immunoSEQ multiplex PCR, yet TCRdb's version contains in-frame clones alone and is incomplete. The repertoire holds about 12,000 clones, with around 79% as singletons. The sample comprised PBMCs. These receptors originate from a human donor in good health.

The rearrangement uses TRBV20-1 and TRBJ2-1; D remains unclear. Trimming stripped 6 bases from V and 9 bases from J, with 3 bases between. Per the germline V gene, CDR1 is DFQATT and CDR2 is SNEGSKA (reference sequence). The CDR3 runs to 8 residues. CDR3 coding DNA: TGCAGTGCCTTTGAGCAGTTCTTC. Translating it yields CSAFEQFF.

J is TRBJ2-7 and V is TRBV6-1; 8 bases fit TRBD1. CDR1 is MNHNS and CDR2 is SASEGT in the germline V gene. The CDR3 has 16 amino acids. The V and J ends lost 0 bases and 4 bases, in that order; junction bases with no gene match: 8. The CDR3 spells CASSEAAGGVYYEQYF. The CDR3 DNA follows: TGTGCCAGCAGTGAAGCAGCAGGGGGCGTTTATTACGAGCAGTACTTC.

The gene calls are TRBV5-1 and TRBJ2-3, with TRBD2 matching 12 bases. Germline CDR1 SGHRS, CDR2 YFSETQ. The CDR3 runs 17 residues. With V trimmed by 3 bases and J by 1 base, 6 bases remained unmatched. CDR3 DNA: TGCGCCAGCAGCTGGCAAGGACTAGCGGGACGCACAGATACGCAGTATTTT. It translates to CASSWQGLAGRTDTQYF.

The chain links TRBV11-2 to TRBJ2-2; 10 positions agree with TRBD1. V lost 4 bases to trimming and J lost 4 bases; unmatched junction nucleotides: 12. Germline loops: CDR1 SGHAT, CDR2 FQNNGV. The CDR3 has 18 amino acids. CDR3 DNA: TGTGCCAGCAGCTCACTAGGTTCCGGGACAGGGGTCACCGGGGAGCTGTTTTTT. Translating gives CASSSLGSGTGVTGELFF.

The chain recombines TRBV19 with TRBJ2-1, with 7 positions matching TRBD1. After removal of 6 bases from V and 4 bases from J, the junction contained 9 bases not matched to a gene. This CDR3 has 15 residues. CDR1 LNHDA and CDR2 SQIVND come from the germline V gene (reference sequence). CDR3 DNA: TGTGCCAGTAGACCCAGGGGGTCGGTTTACAATGAGCAGTTCTTC. It is translated as CASRPRGSVYNEQFF.

The V and J genes are TRBV7-6 and TRBJ2-7; 7 bases are a match to TRBD2. The ends lost 2 bases at V and 6 bases at J; junction bases unmatched: 4. The CDR3 length is 13 residues. Per the germline V gene, CDR1 is SGHVS and CDR2 is FNYEAQ. The DNA of the CDR3 is TGTGCCAGCAGCTTACCTAGCGGTGGCGAGCAGTACTTC. Translation: CASSLPSGGEQYF.

The chain uses TRBV5-6 and TRBJ2-3; tentative D call: TRBD1 (6 bases). The ends were cut back, 6 bases at V and 6 bases at J, with 20 bases in the middle. The CDR3 has 15 amino acids. CDR1 is SGHDT and CDR2 is YYEEEE in the germline V gene. The DNA of the CDR3 is TGTGCCAGCACCTCTCCAGGACAGCCAATGGATACGCAGTATTTT. This translates into CASTSPGQPMDTQYF.

This chain links TRBV10-2 with TRBJ2-1; TRBD2 agrees at 12 bases. The CDR3 consists of 15 residues. Germline-derived CDR1 and CDR2 are WSHSY and SAAADI. The V and J ends lost 4 bases and 6 bases, in that order; junction bases with no gene match: 4. CDR3 region: CASSASGRGGNEQFF. CDR3 sequence (DNA): TGCGCCAGCAGTGCTAGCGGGAGGGGGGGCAATGAGCAGTTCTTC.

In DNA, the CDR3 is TGTGCCAGCAGTTCAACAAGGACTAGCGGCTACAATGAGCAGTTCTTC. Its protein product is CASSSTRTSGYNEQFF. The chain links TRBV6-5 to TRBJ2-1, with TRBD2 matching over 10 bases. The CDR3 runs 16 residues. The ends lost 4 bases at V and 3 bases at J; junction bases unmatched: 6. The V gene's germline CDR1 is MNHEY and CDR2 SVGAGI.

This sequence joins TRBV27 and TRBJ1-4; TRBD1 agrees at 9 bases. With V trimmed by 3 bases and J by 5 bases, 4 bases remained unmatched. The CDR3 is 15 amino acids. The germline CDR1 and CDR2 sequences are MNHEY and SMNVEV (reference sequence). For the CDR3, the DNA is TGTGCCAGCAGTTTGATCGGGACAGGGAATGAAAAACTGTTTTTT. This codes for CASSLIGTGNEKLFF.

This clone was seen once. The chain uses TRBV19 and TRBJ1-1; D not resolved. Trimming left V 5 bases short and J 3 bases short, with 16 bases between. Germline CDR1 reads LNHDA; CDR2 reads SQIVND (reference sequence). This CDR3 has 15 residues. In DNA form, the CDR3 reads TGTGCCAGTAGTGAAAGCCCCCTCGGGGACACTGAAGCTTTCTTT. Translated, it gives CASSESPLGDTEAFF.

The chain joins TRBV30 to TRBJ2-3; 8 nucleotides match TRBD2. Germline lookup yields CDR1 GTSNPN and CDR2 SVGIG (reference sequence). The V gene end was trimmed by 2 bases and the J gene end by 6 bases; junction bases not matched to a gene: 10. The CDR3 has 15 residues. This chain's CDR3 is CAWSPGGREADTQYF. The CDR3 nucleotides read TGTGCCTGGAGTCCCGGGGGGCGGGAGGCGGATACGCAGTATTTT.

The V and J genes are TRBV7-9 and TRBJ1-2; 8 nucleotides align to TRBD1. CDR1 is SEHNR, CDR2 FQNEAQ, per germline (reference sequence). The length of the CDR3 is 14 residues. V was clipped by 1 base and J by 5 bases; unmatched bases: 3. As DNA, the CDR3 is TGTGCCAGCAGCTTAGGGGACAGGTTGTATGGCTACACCTTC. Its translation: CASSLGDRLYGYTF.

This clone was observed a few times. The chain employs TRBV10-1 and TRBJ2-7, with TRBD2 as a possible D gene (5 bases). Germline V gene sequence: CDR1 WNHNN, CDR2 SYGVQD (reference sequence). Trimming shortened V by 3 bases and J by 5 bases, and 11 bases separated the two germline ends. CDR3 length: 13 amino acids. The CDR3 here is CASSEMPGDEQYF. The CDR3 DNA follows: TGCGCCAGCAGTGAAATGCCCGGGGACGAGCAGTACTTC.

The table lists this clone with a count of one. The genes are TRBV5-1 and TRBJ2-2; 9 positions agree with TRBD1. V lost 5 bases and J lost 6; bases outside the gene matches: 11. The germline CDR1 and CDR2 sequences are SGHRS and YFSETQ. This CDR3 comprises 16 residues. The CDR3 is CASRPRTGETPGELFF. In DNA, the CDR3 is TGCGCCAGCAGGCCTCGGACAGGGGAGACCCCCGGGGAGCTGTTTTTT.

This chain connects TRBV11-3 to TRBJ1-2; TRBD1 matches at 9 bases. In germline, CDR1 is SGHNT, CDR2 YENEEA. This CDR3 spans 13 amino acids. The trim removed 3 bases at V and 7 bases at J, leaving 3 bases unmatched. The CDR3 region has the DNA TGTGCCAGCAGCTTTACAGGGGGCGTTGGCTACACCTTC. This codes for CASSFTGGVGYTF. Filled out from reference TRBV11-3 and TRBJ1-2, the complete variable domain reads EAGVVQSPRYKIIEKKQPVAFWCNPISGHNTLYWYLQNLGQGPELLIRYENEEAVDDSQLPKDRFSAERLKGVDSTLKIQPAELGDSAVYLCASSFTGGVGYTFGSGTRLTVV.